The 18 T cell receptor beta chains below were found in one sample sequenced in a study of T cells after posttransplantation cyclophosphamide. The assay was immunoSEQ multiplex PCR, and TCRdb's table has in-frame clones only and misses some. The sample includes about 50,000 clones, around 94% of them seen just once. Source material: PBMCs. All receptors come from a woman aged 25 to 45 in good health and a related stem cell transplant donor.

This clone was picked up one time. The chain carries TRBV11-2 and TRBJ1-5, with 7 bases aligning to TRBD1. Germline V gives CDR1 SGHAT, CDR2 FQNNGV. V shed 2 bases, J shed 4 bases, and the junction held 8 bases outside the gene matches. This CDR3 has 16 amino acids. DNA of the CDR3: TGTGCCAGCAGCTTACACCCTGGGACAGTTAATCAGCCCCAGCATTTT. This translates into CASSLHPGTVNQPQHF.

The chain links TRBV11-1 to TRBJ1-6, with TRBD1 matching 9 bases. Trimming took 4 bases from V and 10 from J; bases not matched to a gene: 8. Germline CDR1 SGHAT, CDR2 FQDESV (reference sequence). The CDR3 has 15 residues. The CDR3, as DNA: TGTGCCAGCAGCTCTGGACAGGGGTGGATGTCACCCCTCCACTTT. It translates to CASSSGQGWMSPLHF.

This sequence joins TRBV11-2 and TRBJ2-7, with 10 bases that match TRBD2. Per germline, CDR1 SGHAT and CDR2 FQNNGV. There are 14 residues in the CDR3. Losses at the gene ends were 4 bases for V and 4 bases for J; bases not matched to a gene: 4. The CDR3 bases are TGTGCCAGCAGCTGGAGGACTAGCGGTTACGAGCAGTACTTC. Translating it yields CASSWRTSGYEQYF.

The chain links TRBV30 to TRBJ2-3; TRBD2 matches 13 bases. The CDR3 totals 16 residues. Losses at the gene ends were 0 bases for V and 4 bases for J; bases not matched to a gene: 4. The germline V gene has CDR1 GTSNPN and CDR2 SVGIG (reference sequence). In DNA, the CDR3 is TGTGCCTGGAGTGTACTAACTAGCGGGGGGGCAGATACGCAGTATTTT. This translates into CAWSVLTSGGADTQYF.

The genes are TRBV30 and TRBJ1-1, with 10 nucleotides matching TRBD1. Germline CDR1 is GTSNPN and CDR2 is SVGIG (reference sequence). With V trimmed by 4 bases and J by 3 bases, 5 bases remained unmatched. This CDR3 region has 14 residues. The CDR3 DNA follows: TGTGCCTGGAAACTCGACAGGGGGCACACTGAAGCTTTCTTT. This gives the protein CAWKLDRGHTEAFF. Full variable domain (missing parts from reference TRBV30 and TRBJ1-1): SQTIHQWPATLVQPVGSPLSLECTVEGTSNPNLYWYRQAAGRGLQLLFYSVGIGQISSEVPQNLSASRPQDRQFILSSKKLLLSDSGFYLCAWKLDRGHTEAFFGQGTRLTVV.

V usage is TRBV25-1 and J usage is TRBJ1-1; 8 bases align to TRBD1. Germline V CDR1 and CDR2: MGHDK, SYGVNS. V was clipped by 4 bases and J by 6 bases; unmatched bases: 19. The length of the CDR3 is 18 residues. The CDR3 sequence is CASSASQGQDPRLAEAFF. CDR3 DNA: TGTGCCAGCAGTGCGTCCCAGGGACAGGACCCCCGCCTGGCTGAAGCTTTCTTT.

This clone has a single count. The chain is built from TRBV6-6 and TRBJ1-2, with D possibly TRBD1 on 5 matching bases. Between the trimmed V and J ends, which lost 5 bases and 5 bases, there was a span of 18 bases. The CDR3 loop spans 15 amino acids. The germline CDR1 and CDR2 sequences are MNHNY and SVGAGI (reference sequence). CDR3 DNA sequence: TGTGCCAGCAGTCAACCGGGGCAGGGACTATATGGCTACACCTTC. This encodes CASSQPGQGLYGYTF.

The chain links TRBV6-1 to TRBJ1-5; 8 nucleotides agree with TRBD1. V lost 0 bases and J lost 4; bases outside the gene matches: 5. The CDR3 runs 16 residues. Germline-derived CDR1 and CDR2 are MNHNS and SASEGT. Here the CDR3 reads CASSEAGTGANQPQHF. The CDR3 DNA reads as TGTGCCAGCAGTGAAGCCGGGACAGGAGCAAATCAGCCCCAGCATTTT.

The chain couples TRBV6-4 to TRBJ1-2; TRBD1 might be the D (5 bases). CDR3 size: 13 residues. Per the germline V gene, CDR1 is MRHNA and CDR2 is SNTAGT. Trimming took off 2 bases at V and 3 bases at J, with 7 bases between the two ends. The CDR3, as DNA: TGTGCCAGCAGTGACGGGGGGGACTATGGCTACACCTTC. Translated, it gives CASSDGGDYGYTF.

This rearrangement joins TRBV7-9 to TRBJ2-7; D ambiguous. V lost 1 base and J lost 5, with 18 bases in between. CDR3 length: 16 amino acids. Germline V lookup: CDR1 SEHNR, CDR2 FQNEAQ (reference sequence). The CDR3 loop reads CASSLVNLIVEDEQYF. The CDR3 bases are TGTGCCAGCAGCTTAGTTAACCTCATCGTCGAGGACGAGCAGTACTTC.

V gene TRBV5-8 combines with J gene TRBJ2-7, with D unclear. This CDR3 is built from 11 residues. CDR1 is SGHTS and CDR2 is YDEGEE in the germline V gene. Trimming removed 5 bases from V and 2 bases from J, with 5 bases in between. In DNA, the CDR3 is TGTGCCAGCAGTTTTACCTACGAGCAGTACTTC. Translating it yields CASSFTYEQYF.

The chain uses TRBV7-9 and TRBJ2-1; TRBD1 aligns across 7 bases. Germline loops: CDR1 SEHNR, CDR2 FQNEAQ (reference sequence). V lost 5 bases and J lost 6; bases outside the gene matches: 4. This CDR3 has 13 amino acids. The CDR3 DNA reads TGTGCCAGCAGCCCGGACAGGCCCAATGAGCAGTTCTTC. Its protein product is CASSPDRPNEQFF.

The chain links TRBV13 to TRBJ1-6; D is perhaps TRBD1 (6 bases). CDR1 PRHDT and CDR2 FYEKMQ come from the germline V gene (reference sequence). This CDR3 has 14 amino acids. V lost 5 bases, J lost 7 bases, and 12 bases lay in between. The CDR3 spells CASSRRQANSPLHF. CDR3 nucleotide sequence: TGTGCCAGCAGCCGTCGACAGGCAAATTCACCCCTCCACTTT. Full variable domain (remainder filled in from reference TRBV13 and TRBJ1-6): AAGVIQSPRHLIKEKRETATLKCYPIPRHDTVYWYQQGPGQDPQFLISFYEKMQSDKGSIPDRFSAQQFSDYHSELNMSSLELGDSALYFCASSRRQANSPLHFGNGTRLTVT.

CDR3 loop: CASRPAGDEQFF. In DNA form, the CDR3 reads TGTGCCAGCAGGCCTGCAGGGGATGAGCAGTTCTTC. The V call is TRBV6-1, the J call TRBJ2-1; weak D call: TRBD1 (6 bases). The V end lost 6 bases, the J end lost 8 bases, and 11 bases lay between the germline ends. From germline, CDR1 is MNHNS and CDR2 SASEGT. CDR3 length equals 12 residues.

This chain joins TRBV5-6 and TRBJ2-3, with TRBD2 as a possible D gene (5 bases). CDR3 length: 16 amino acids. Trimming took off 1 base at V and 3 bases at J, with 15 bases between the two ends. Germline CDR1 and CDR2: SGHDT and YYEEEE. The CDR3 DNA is TGTGCCAGCAGCTTGTTCCGGGGTAGGTTTACAGATACGCAGTATTTT. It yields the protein CASSLFRGRFTDTQYF.

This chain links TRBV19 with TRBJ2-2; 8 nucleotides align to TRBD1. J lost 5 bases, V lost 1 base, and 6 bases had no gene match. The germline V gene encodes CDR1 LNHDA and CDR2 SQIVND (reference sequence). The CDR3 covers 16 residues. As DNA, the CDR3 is TGTGCCAGTAGTATAGTCCGGACAGGGTGGACCGGGGAGCTGTTTTTT. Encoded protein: CASSIVRTGWTGELFF.

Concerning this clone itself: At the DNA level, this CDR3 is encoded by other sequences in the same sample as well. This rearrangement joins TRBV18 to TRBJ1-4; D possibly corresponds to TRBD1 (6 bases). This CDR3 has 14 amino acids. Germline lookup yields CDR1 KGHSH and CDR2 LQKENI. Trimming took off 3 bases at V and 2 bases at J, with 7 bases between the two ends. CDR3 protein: CASSPDRTNEKLFF. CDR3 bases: TGTGCCAGCTCACCTGACAGGACTAATGAAAAACTGTTTTTT. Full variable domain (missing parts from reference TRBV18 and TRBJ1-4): NAGVMQNPRHLVRRRGQEARLRCSPMKGHSHVYWYRQLPEEGLKFMVYLQKENIIDESGMPKERFSAEFPKEGPSILRIQQVVRGDSAAYFCASSPDRTNEKLFFGSGTQLSVL.

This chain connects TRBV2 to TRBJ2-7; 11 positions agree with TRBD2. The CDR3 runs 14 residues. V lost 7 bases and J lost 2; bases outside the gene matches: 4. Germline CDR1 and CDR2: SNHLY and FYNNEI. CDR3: CASKLLAGAYEQYF. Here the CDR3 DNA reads TGTGCCAGCAAGTTACTAGCGGGGGCCTACGAGCAGTACTTC. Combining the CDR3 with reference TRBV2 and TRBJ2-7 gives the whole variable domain EPEVTQTPSHQVTQMGQEVILRCVPISNHLYFYWYRQILGQKVEFLVSFYNNEISEKSEIFDDQFSVERPDGSNFTLKIRSTKLEDSAMYFCASKLLAGAYEQYFGPGTRLTVT.